What follows is one TCR beta chain and its context. Its target is not known. The CDR3 runs to 15 residues. The germline V gene encodes CDR1 WSHSY and CDR2 SAAADI. Trimming cost V 6 bases and J 0 bases, with 9 bases left between them. The entry originates in a study of radiotherapy plus CTLA-4 blockade in lung cancer. The protocol was immunoSEQ multiplex PCR, while the TCRdb copy is restricted to in-frame clones and leaves out a portion. The data show some 32,000 clones, 81% seen once. The study, taken as a whole, reports: Peripheral blood showed expansion of tumor-derived TCR clones after radiotherapy and ipilimumab. Reportedly, early blood T cell clone dynamics best predicted response, with interferon-beta.

Participants had chemo-refractory metastatic non-small-cell lung cancer and were treated with focal radiation plus ipilimumab CTLA-4 blockade. The J gene is TRBJ2-6, the V gene TRBV10-2; no reliable D call. This clonotype originated in a human donor with non-small cell lung cancer that progressed on radiotherapy plus ipilimumab. The sample was peripheral blood, taken from a patient treated with radiotherapy plus ipilimumab. Here the CDR3 DNA reads TGCGCCAGCAGCCTACAGAACTCTGGGGCCAACGTCCTGACTTTC. This gives the protein CASSLQNSGANVLTF.